The following is a T cell receptor beta chain sequence with its context. Antigen: not known. Per germline, CDR1 LGHDT and CDR2 YNNKEL (reference sequence). This CDR3 is built from 14 residues. The ends lost 4 bases at V and 3 bases at J; junction bases unmatched: 5. TCRdb's copy holds only in-frame clones and misses some; the assay was immunoSEQ multiplex PCR. The sample holds about 180,000 clones, roughly 89% seen once. The data belong to a study of Ad26.COV2.S vaccination and SARS-CoV-2 variants. Overall study results and limits: The breadth of spike-specific CD8+ and CD4+ T cell responses after vaccination was reportedly substantial. Possibly, TCR breadth and depth analyses underestimated total T cell responses. Vaccine recipients posted higher spike-specific TCR breadth than their placebo counterparts.

The sequencing here drew on peripheral blood, taken after recovery from COVID-19. The clonotype was recovered from a human donor who had recovered from COVID-19. V and J are TRBV3-1 (or the pseudogene TRBV3-2) and TRBJ2-7, with 8 bases that match TRBD2. Here the CDR3 reads CASSPSGRGYEQYF. The DNA for the CDR3 is TGTGCCAGCAGCCCTAGCGGGCGGGGCTACGAGCAGTACTTC.